This T cell receptor (beta chain) was sequenced for a study of CD8+ T cells in alopecia areata. Study-wide background: Treatment of the treated patients consisted of oral tofacitinib, 5 to 10 mg twice daily. Tofacitinib dosing lasted 6 to 18 months, which was then followed by 6 months off drug. Findings and caveats of the study: Affected scalp, especially in alopecia totalis/universalis, had a higher clonality than normal scalp did. It was less clear whether patients shared TCRs than it was in mice, possibly because of HLA.

Of note for this clone: Its target is unknown.

This CDR3 has 14 amino acids. The germline V gene has CDR1 GTSNPN and CDR2 SVGIG (reference sequence). It was cDNA, reverse transcribed from extracted RNA, that served as the sequencing template. Produced via immunoSEQ multiplex PCR; TCRdb's table is partial and in-frame only. There are approximately 180,000 clones in the sample; roughly 63% occur only once, and 1.7% lies in the top ten. This sample comprised CD4+ T cells sorted from blood, obtained at week 0. This clonotype originated in a human donor with alopecia areata. This chain joins TRBV30 and TRBJ2-5; either TRBD1 or TRBD2 may fit D (6 bases each). The better agreement between TRBJ2-7 and the DNA end casts doubt on the J call. This CDR3 reads CAWSTGALSYEQYF. The CDR3 nucleotides are TGTGCCTGGAGCACGGGGGCACTCTCCTACGAGCAGTACTTC.